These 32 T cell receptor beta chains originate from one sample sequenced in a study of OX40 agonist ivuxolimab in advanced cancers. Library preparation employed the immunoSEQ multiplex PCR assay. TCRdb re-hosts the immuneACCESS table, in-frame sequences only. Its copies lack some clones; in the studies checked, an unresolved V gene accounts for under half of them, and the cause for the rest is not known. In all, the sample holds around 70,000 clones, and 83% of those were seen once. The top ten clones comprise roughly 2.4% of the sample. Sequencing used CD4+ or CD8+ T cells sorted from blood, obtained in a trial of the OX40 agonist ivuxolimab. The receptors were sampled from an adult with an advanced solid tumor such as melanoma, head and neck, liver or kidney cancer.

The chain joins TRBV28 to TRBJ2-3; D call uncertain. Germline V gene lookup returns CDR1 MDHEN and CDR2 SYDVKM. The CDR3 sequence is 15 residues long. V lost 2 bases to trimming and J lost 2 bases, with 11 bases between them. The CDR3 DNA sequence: TGTGCCAGCAGTTTAATTTCACCCACCACAGATACGCAGTATTTT. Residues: CASSLISPTTDTQYF. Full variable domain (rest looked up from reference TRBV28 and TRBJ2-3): DVKVTQSSRYLVKRTGEKVFLECVQDMDHENMFWYRQDPGLGLRLIYFSYDVKMKEKGDIPEGYSVSREKKERFSLILESASTNQTSMYLCASSLISPTTDTQYFGPGTRLTVL.

The CDR3 nucleotides read TGTGCCAGCAGCTTAGGCGGGAGAATAGGACAAGAGACCCAGTACTTC. Its protein product is CASSLGGRIGQETQYF. The rearrangement joins TRBV7-6 to TRBJ2-5; 7 nucleotides align to TRBD2. With V trimmed by 1 base and J by 2 bases, 7 bases remained unmatched. CDR3 size: 16 residues. CDR1 is SGHVS and CDR2 is FNYEAQ in the germline V gene.

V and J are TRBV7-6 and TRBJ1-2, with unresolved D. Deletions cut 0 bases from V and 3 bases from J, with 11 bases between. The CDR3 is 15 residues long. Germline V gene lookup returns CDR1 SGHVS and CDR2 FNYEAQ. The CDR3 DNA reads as TGTGCCAGCAGCTTAGCGGCGGGGTGGGACTATGGCTACACCTTC. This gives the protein CASSLAAGWDYGYTF. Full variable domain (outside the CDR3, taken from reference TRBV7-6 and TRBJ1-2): GAGVSQSPRYKVTKRGQDVALRCDPISGHVSLYWYRQALGQGPEFLTYFNYEAQQDKSGLPNDRFSAERPEGSISTLTIQRTEQRDSAMYRCASSLAAGWDYGYTFGSGTRLTVV.

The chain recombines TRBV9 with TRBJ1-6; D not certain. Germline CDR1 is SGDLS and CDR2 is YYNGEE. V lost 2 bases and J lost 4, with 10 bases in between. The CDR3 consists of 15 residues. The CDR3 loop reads CASSVTDGYNSPLHF. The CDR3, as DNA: TGTGCCAGCAGCGTCACTGACGGATATAATTCACCCCTCCACTTT.

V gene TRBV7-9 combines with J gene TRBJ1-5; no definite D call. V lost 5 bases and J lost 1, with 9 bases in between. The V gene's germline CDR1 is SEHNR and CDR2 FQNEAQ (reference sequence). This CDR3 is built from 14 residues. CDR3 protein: CASSGLGSNQPQHF. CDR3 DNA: TGTGCCAGCAGCGGACTGGGGAGCAATCAGCCCCAGCATTTT.

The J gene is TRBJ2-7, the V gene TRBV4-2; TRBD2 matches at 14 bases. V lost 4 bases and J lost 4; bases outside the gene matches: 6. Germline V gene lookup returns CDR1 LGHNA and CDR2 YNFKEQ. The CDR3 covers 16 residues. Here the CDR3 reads CASSPGTSGSFYEQYF. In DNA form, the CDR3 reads TGTGCCAGCAGCCCCGGGACTAGCGGGAGTTTTTACGAGCAGTACTTC.

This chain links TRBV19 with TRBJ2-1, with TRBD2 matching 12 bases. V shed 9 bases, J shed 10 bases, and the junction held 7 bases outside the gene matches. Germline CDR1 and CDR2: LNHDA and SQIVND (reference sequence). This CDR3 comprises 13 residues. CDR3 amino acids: CASGLAGLGEQFF. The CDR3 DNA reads TGTGCCAGCGGACTAGCGGGACTGGGGGAGCAGTTCTTC. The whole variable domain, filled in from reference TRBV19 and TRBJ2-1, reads DGGITQSPKYLFRKEGQNVTLSCEQNLNHDAMYWYRQDPGQGLRLIYYSQIVNDFQKGDIAEGYSVSREKKESFPLTVTSAQKNPTAFYLCASGLAGLGEQFFGPGTRLTVL.

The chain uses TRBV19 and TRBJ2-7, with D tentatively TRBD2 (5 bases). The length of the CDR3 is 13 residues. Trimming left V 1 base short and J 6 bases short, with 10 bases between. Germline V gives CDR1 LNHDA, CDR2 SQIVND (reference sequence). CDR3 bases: TGTGCCAGTAGTATAGGGTCGGGGTCCGAGCAGTACTTC. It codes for CASSIGSGSEQYF.

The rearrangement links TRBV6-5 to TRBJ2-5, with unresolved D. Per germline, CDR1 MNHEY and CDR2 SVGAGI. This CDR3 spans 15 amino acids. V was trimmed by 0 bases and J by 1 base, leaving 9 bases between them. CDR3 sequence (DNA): TGTGCCAGCAGTTACTCCCGGACGGGCCAAGAGACCCAGTACTTC. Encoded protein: CASSYSRTGQETQYF.

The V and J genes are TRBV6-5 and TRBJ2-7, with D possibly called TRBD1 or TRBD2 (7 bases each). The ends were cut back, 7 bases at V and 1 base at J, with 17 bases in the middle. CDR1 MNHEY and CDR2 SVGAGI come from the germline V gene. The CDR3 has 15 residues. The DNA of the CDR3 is TGTGCCAGCAAAATTAACAGGGGAGGGTCCTACGAGCAGTACTTC. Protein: CASKINRGGSYEQYF.

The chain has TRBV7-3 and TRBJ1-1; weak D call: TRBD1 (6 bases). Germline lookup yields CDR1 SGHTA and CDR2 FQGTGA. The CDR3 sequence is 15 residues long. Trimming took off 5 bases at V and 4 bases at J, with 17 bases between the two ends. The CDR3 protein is CASSPDPARGTEAFF. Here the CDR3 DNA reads TGTGCCAGCAGCCCCGATCCCGCCAGGGGCACTGAAGCTTTCTTT.

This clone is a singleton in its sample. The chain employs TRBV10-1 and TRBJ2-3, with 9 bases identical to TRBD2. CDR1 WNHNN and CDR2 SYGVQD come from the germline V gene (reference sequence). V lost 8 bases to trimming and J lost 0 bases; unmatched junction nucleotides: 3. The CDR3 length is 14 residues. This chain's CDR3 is CASGLAGSTDTQYF. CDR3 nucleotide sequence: TGCGCCAGCGGGCTAGCGGGAAGCACAGATACGCAGTATTTT.

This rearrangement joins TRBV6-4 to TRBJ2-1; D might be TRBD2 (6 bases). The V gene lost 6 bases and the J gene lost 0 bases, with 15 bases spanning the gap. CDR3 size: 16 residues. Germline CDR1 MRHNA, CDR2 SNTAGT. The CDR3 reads CASSLLATSSYNEQFF. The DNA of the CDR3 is TGTGCCAGCAGCCTTCTAGCGACTAGCTCCTACAATGAGCAGTTCTTC.

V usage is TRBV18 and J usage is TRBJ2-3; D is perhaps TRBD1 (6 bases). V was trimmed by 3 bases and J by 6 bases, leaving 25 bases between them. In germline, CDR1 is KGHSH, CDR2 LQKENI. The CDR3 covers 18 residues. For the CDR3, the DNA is TGTGCCAGCTCACCCTCACCTCCCTCGACAGGCTCCAGGGATACGCAGTATTTT. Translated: CASSPSPPSTGSRDTQYF.

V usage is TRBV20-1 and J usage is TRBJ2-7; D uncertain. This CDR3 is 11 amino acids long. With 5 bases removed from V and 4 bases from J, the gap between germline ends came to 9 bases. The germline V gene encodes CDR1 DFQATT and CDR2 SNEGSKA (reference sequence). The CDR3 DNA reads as TGCAGTGCTCGAACTCAATACGAGCAGTACTTC. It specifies CSARTQYEQYF.

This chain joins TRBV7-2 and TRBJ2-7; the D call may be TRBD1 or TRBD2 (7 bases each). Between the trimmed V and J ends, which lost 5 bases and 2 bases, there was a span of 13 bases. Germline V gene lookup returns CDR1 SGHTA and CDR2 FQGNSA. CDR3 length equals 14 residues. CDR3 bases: TGTGCCAGCAGCGGGAGGGACAGTACCTACGAGCAGTACTTC. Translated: CASSGRDSTYEQYF.

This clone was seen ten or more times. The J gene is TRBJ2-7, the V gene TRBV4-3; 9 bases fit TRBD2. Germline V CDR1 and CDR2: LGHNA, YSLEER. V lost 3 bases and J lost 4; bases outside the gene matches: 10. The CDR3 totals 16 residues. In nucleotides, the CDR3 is TGCGCCAGCAGCCAGGCTGCGGGGGGGGCGCGGTACGAGCAGTACTTC. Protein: CASSQAAGGARYEQYF.

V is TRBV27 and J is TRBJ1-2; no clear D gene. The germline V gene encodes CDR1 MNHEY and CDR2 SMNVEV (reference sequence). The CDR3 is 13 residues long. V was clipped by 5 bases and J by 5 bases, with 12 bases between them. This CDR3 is CASSKQNQYGYTF. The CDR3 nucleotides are TGTGCCAGCAGTAAGCAGAACCAATATGGCTACACCTTC.

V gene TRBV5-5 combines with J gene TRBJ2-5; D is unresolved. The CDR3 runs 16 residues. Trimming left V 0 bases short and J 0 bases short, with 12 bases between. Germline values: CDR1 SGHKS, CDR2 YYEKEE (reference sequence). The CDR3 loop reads CASSLGGEEYQETQYF. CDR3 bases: TGTGCCAGCAGCTTGGGGGGTGAGGAATACCAAGAGACCCAGTACTTC.

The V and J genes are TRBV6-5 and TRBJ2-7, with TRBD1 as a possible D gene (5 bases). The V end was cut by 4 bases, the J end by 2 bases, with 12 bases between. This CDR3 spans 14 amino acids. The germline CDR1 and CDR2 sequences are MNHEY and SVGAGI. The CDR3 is CASSSTRDPYEQYF. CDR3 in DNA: TGTGCCAGCAGTTCGACCAGGGATCCCTACGAGCAGTACTTC.

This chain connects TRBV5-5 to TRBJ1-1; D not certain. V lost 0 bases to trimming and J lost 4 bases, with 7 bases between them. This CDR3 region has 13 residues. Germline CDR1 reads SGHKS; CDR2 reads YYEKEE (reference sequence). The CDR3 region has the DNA TGTGCCAGCAGCTTGGGGACGGGCACTGAAGCTTTCTTT. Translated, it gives CASSLGTGTEAFF.

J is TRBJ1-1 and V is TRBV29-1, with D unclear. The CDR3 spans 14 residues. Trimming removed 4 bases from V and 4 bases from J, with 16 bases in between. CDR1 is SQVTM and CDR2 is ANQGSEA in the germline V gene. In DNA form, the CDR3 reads TGCAGCGTTGGAGTAAGCGGGTCCAGCACTGAAGCTTTCTTT. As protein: CSVGVSGSSTEAFF.

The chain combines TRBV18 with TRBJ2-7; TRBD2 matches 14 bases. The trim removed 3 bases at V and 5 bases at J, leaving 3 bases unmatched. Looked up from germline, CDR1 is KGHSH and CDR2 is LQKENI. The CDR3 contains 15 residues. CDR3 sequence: CASSPGLAGVDEQYF. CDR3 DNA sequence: TGTGCCAGCTCACCGGGACTAGCGGGAGTAGACGAGCAGTACTTC. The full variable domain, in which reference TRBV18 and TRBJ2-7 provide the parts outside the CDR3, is NAGVMQNPRHLVRRRGQEARLRCSPMKGHSHVYWYRQLPEEGLKFMVYLQKENIIDESGMPKERFSAEFPKEGPSILRIQQVVRGDSAAYFCASSPGLAGVDEQYFGPGTRLTVT.

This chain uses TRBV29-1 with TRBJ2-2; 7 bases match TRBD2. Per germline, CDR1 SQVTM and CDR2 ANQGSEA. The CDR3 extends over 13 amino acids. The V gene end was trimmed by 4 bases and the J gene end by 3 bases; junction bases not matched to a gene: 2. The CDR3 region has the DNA TGCAGCGTTGGGCTAGCGGACACCGGGGAGCTGTTTTTT. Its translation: CSVGLADTGELFF.

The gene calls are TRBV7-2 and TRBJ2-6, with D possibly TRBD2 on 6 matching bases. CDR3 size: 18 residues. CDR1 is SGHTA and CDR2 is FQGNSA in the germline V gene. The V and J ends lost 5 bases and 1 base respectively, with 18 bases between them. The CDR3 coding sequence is TGTGCCAGCAGCCCCCCGGGCGCCCGGGGGTCTGGGGCCAACGTCCTGACTTTC. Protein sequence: CASSPPGARGSGANVLTF.

CDR3 in amino acids: CASSPYTLRGSGNTIYF. In DNA, the CDR3 is TGTGCCAGCAGTCCTTACACGTTACGGGGCTCTGGAAACACCATATATTTT. The J gene is TRBJ1-3, the V gene TRBV27; no firm D call. This CDR3 has 17 residues. CDR1 is MNHEY and CDR2 is SMNVEV in the germline V gene (reference sequence). The V and J ends lost 5 bases and 0 bases respectively, with 17 bases between them.

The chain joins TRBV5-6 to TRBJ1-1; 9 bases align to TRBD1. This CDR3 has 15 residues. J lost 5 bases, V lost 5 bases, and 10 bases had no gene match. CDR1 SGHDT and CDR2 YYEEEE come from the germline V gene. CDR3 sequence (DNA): TGTGCCAGCAGGGGGTGGGACAGGGTGGGGACTGAAGCTTTCTTT. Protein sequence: CASRGWDRVGTEAFF.

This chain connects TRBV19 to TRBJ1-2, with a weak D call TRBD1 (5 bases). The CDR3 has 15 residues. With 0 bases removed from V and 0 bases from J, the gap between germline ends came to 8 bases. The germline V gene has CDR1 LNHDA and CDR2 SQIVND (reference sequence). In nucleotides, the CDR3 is TGTGCCAGTAGTATAGAATCCAGGGCTAACTATGGCTACACCTTC. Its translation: CASSIESRANYGYTF.

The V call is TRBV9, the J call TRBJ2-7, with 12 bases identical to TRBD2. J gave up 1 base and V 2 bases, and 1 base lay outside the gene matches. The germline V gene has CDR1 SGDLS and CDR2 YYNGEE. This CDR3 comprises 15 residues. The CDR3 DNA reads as TGTGCCAGCAGCGTTGGGACTAGCGGGTCCTACGAGCAGTACTTC. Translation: CASSVGTSGSYEQYF.

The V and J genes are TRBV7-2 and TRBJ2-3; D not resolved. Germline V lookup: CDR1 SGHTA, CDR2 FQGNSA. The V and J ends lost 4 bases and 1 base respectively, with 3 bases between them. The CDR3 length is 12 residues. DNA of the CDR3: TGTGCCAGCAGCTCAGGCACAGATACGCAGTATTTT. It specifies CASSSGTDTQYF.

The CDR3 bases are TGTGCCAGCAGCCAGGAACCTCTAGCGGGAGGGAACAATGAGCAGTTCTTC. It specifies CASSQEPLAGGNNEQFF. V and J are TRBV4-2 and TRBJ2-1; the match to TRBD2 covers 12 bases. Germline assignment: CDR1 LGHNA and CDR2 YNFKEQ. Losses at the gene ends were 3 bases for V and 5 bases for J; bases not matched to a gene: 8. The CDR3 is made up of 17 amino acids.

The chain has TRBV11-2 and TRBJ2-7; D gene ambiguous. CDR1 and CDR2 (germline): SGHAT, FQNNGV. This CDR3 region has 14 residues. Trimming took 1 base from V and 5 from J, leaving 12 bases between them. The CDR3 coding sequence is TGTGCCAGCAGCTTAGCTGGTCGCTTCAACGAGCAGTACTTC. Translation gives CASSLAGRFNEQYF.